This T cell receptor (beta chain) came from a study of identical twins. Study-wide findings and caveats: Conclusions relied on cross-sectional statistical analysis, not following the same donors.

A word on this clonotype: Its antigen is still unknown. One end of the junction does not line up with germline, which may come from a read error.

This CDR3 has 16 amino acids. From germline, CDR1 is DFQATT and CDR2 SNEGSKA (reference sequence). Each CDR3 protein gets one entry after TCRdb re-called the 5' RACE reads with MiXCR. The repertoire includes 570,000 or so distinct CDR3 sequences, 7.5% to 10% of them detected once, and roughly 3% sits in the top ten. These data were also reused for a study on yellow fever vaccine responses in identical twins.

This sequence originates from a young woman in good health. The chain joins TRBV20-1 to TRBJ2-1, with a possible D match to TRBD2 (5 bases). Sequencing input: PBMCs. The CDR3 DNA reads TGCTGTGCTAGAGATGATACGGGGAGCTCCTACAATGAGCAGTTCTTC. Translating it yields CCARDDTGSSYNEQFF.